This TCR beta chain was recovered during a study of regulatory T cells in long-lasting Graves disease. Study-wide points: Favoring TRBV28, TRBJ1-2 and TRBJ2-5 was a feature seen in persistent disease. The number of shared public clonotypes was higher in persistent patients (more than 2,500) than new patients (966).

CDR3-region Arm-PCR and iRepertoire HTBI primers produced the TCR beta libraries. Each CDR3 protein gets one entry after TCRdb re-called the multiplex PCR reads with MiXCR. The repertoire holds approximately 400,000 distinct CDR3 sequences, with about a sixth as singletons. Stated time point: newly diagnosed GD, antithyroid drugs for less than 3 months. Generation of the TCR library employed RNA extracted from PBMCs. V was pared by 5 bases and J by 2 bases, with 9 bases between. From germline, CDR1 is SGHTA and CDR2 FQGNSA. The CDR3 is 13 residues long. There are many counts of this clonotype. The antigen remains unidentified.

The sample consisted of peripheral blood mononuclear cells (PBMCs), taken at new diagnosis, from a patient treated with antithyroid drugs. This chain links TRBV7-2 with TRBJ1-2; possible D gene TRBD1, 6 bases. This TCR was recovered from a female donor with Graves disease. The CDR3 DNA follows: TGTGCCAGCAGCCAAGGACAGAACTATGGCTACACCTTC. This translates into CASSQGQNYGYTF. Together with reference TRBV7-2 and TRBJ1-2, the CDR3 gives the full variable domain: GAGVSQSPSNKVTEKGKDVELRCDPISGHTALYWYRQSLGQGLEFLIYFQGNSAPDKSGLPSDRFSAERTGGSVSTLTIQRTQQEDSAVYLCASSQGQNYGYTFGSGTRLTVV.